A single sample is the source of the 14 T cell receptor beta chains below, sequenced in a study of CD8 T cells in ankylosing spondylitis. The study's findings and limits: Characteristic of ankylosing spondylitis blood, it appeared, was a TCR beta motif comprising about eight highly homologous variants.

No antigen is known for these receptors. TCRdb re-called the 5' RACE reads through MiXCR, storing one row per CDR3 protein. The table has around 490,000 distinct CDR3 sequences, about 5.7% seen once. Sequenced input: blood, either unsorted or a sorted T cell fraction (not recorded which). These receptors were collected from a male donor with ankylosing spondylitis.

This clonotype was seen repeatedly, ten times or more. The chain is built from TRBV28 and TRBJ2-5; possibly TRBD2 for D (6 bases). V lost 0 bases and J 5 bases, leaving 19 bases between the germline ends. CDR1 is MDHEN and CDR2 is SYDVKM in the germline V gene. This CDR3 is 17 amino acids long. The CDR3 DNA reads TGTGCCAGCAGTTTATGGGAAATTAGCGGAGGGACGGAGACCCAGTACTTC. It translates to CASSLWEISGGTETQYF. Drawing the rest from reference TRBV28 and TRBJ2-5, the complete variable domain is DVKVTQSSRYLVKRTGEKVFLECVQDMDHENMFWYRQDPGLGLRLIYFSYDVKMKEKGDIPEGYSVSREKKERFSLILESASTNQTSMYLCASSLWEISGGTETQYFGPGTRLLVL.

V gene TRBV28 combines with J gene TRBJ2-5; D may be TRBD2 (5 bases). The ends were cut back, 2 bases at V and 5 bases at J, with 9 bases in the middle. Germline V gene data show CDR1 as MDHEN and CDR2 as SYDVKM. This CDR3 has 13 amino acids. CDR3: CASSLPGTETQYF. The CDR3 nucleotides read TGTGCCAGCAGTTTACCGGGAACCGAGACCCAGTACTTC.

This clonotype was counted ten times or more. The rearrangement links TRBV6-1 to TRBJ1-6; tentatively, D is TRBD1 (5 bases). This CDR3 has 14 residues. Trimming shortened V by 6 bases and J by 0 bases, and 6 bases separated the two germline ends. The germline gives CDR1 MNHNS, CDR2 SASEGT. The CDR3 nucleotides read TGTGCCAGCAGGACAGTCTCCTATAATTCACCCCTCCACTTT. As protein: CASRTVSYNSPLHF.

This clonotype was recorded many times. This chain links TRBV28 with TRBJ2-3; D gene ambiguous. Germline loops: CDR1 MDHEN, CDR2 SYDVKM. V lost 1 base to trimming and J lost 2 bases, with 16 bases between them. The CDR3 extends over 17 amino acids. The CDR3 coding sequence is TGTGCCAGCAGTTTATTTCTGGACCCGTCCCCCACAGATACGCAGTATTTT. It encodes CASSLFLDPSPTDTQYF.

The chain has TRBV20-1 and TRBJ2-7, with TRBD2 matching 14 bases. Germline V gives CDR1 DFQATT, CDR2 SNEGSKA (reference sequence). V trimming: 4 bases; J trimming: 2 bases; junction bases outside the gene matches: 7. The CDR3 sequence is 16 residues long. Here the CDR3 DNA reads TGCAGTGCTACAAGACTAGCGGGAGGGATGACCTACGAGCAGTACTTC. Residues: CSATRLAGGMTYEQYF.

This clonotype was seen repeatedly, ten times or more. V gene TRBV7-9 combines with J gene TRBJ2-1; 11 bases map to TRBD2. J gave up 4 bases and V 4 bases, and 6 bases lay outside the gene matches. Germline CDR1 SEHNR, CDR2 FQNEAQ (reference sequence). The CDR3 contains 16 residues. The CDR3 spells CASSSPGTSGYNEQFF. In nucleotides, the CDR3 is TGTGCCAGCAGCTCTCCCGGGACTAGCGGATACAATGAGCAGTTCTTC.

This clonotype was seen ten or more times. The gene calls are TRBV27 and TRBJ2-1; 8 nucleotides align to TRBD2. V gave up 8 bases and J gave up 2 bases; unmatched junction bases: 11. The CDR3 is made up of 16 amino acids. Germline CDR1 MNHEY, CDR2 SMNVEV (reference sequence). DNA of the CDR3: TGTGCCAGCGCTTGGTTCCGGGGGGGCGCCTACAATGAGCAGTTCTTC. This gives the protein CASAWFRGGAYNEQFF.

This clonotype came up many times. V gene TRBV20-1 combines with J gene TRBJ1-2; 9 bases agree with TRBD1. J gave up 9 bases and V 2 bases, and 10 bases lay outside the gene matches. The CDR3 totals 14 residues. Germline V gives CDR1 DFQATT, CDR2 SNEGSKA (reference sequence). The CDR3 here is CSARHYRTGVSYTF. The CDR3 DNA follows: TGCAGTGCTAGACACTACCGGACAGGGGTGAGCTACACCTTC.

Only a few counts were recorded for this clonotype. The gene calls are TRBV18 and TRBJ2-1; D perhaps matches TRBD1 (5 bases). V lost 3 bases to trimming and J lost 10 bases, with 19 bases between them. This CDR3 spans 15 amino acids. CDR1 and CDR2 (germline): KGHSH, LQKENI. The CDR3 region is CASSPPRTGDWEQFF. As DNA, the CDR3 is TGTGCCAGCTCACCCCCACGAACAGGAGATTGGGAGCAGTTCTTC.

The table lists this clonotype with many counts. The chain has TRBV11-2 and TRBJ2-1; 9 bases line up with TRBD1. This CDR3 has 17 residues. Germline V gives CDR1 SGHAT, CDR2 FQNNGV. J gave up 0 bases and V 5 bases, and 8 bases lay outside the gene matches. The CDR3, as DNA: TGTGCCAGCAGCCCAGCCTCGGGACAGGGCTCCTACAATGAGCAGTTCTTC. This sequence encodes CASSPASGQGSYNEQFF.

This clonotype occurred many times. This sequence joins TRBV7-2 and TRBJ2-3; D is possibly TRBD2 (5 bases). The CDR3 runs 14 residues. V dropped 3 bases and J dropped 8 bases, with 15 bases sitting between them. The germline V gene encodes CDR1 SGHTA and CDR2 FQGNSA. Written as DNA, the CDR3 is TGTGCCAGCAGCTTCAGCTGGGCCCGGGGTACGCAGTATTTT. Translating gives CASSFSWARGTQYF.

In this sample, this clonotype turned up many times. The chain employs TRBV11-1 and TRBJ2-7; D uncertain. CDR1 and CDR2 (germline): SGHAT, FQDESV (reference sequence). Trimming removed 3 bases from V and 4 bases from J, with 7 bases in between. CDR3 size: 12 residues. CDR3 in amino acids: CASSFGEYEQYF. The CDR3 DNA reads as TGTGCCAGCAGCTTTGGCGAGTACGAGCAGTACTTC. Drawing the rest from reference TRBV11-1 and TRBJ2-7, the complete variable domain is EAEVAQSPRYKITEKSQAVAFWCDPISGHATLYWYRQILGQGPELLVQFQDESVVDDSQLPKDRFSAERLKGVDSTLKIQPAELGDSAMYLCASSFGEYEQYFGPGTRLTVT.

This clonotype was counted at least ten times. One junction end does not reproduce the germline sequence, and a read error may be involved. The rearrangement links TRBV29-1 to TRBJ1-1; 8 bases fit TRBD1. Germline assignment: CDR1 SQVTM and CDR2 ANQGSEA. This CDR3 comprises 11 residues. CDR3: CSGWTGMGPDF. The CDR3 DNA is TGCAGCGGGTGGACAGGGATGGGTCCGGACTTT.

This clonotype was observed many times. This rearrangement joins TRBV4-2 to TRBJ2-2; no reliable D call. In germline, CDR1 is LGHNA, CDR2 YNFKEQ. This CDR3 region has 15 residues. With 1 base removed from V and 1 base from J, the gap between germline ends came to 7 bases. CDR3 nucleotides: TGTGCCAGCAGCCAAGCTTCGCAGAACACCGGGGAGCTGTTTTTT. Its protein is CASSQASQNTGELFF.